The clone carrying this TCR beta chain was found a few times. Its antigen is unidentified. Authors' analysis steps: Junction-only sequences produced by ImmunoSEQ had no quality scores, so filtering differed. The method was immunoSEQ multiplex PCR; TCRdb's version includes in-frame clones alone and lacks a portion of them. Clonal size and the V and J genes are those of that table, whereas D and trimming came from the DNA. Here the sample spans approximately 2,300,000 clones, about 90% being singletons. These data come from a study of shared clonotypes between healthy human individuals. Study-wide results and limits: Shared clonotypes: about 5.3% naive CD4, 3% to 3.5% naive CD8, about 2.5% memory CD4, 0.4% to 0.45% memory CD8. Incompleteness in sorted-subset sequencing, despite large depth, was shown by rarefaction. Exclusively blood specimens were collected; tissue repertoires likely differ.

This CDR3 spans 13 amino acids. Germline CDR1 reads ENHRY; CDR2 reads SYGVKD. V lost 2 bases and J lost 7, with 9 bases in between. The chain is built from TRBV10-3 and TRBJ1-5; D gene uncertain. The TCR comes from a young man in good health. Some clones in this sample may be carry-over from other donors' samples. Sequenced input: naive CD4+ T cells from PBMCs. Subset described: CD45RA+ positively selected. The chain's CDR3 is CAISEGYRQPQHF. CDR3 DNA: TGTGCCATCAGTGAGGGGTATAGACAGCCCCAGCATTTT.